Below are 23 T cell receptor beta chains sequenced from a single sample in a study of cytomegalovirus exposure and HLA in healthy donors (dated by TCRdb to about 2017). The library was obtained by the immunoSEQ multiplex PCR assay. A mixture of 60 forward primers for TCR Vbeta segments and 13 reverse primers for TCR Jbeta segments was used in the multiplex PCR. TCRdb mirrors the immuneACCESS table, restricted to in-frame sequences. Some clones are absent from its copies; in checked studies, under half trace to an unresolved V gene, and the reason for the others is unknown. This sample lists approximately 160,000 clones; 78% were detected once. The ten largest clones capture around 13% of the sample. Sequences were obtained from PBMCs. These receptors came from a woman aged 50 to 65 in good health and CMV-seropositive.

The chain recombines TRBV5-1 with TRBJ2-7, with 8 bases fitting TRBD2. V shed 4 bases and J 1 base; nucleotides not matched to a gene: 7. Looked up from germline, CDR1 is SGHRS and CDR2 is YFSETQ. CDR3 length: 15 residues. The CDR3 region is CASSTGGAQSYEQYF. The CDR3 DNA sequence: TGCGCCAGCAGCACGGGAGGGGCCCAATCCTACGAGCAGTACTTC.

The rearrangement joins TRBV9 to TRBJ1-1; perhaps TRBD1 as D (5 bases). Germline V gene lookup returns CDR1 SGDLS and CDR2 YYNGEE. The CDR3 is made up of 13 amino acids. V lost 3 bases and J 9 bases, leaving 15 bases between the germline ends. The CDR3 loop reads CASSGSQGTKAFF. The DNA of the CDR3 is TGTGCCAGCAGCGGATCGCAGGGAACGAAAGCTTTCTTT.

The sample holds a few counts of this clone. The chain uses TRBV15 and TRBJ1-1; 7 nucleotides agree with TRBD1. Germline V gene sequence: CDR1 LNHNV, CDR2 YYDKDF (reference sequence). This CDR3 is built from 16 residues. Unmatched junction bases numbered 5, after V lost 0 bases and J lost 1 base. In nucleotides, the CDR3 is TGTGCCACCAGCAGAGAGGGACAGTTGACGAACACTGAAGCTTTCTTT. It specifies CATSREGQLTNTEAFF.

This chain connects TRBV7-9 to TRBJ2-6; 7 bases agree with TRBD2. Trimming cost V 2 bases and J 1 base; bases outside gene matches: 8. CDR1 is SEHNR, CDR2 FQNEAQ, per germline (reference sequence). CDR3 length equals 18 residues. This CDR3 is CASSLKGGTTSGANVLTF. CDR3 sequence (DNA): TGTGCCAGCAGCTTAAAAGGTGGGACTACTTCTGGGGCCAACGTCCTGACTTTC.

This sequence joins TRBV9 and TRBJ1-4; D is unresolved. Germline-derived CDR1 and CDR2 are SGDLS and YYNGEE. This CDR3 is 15 amino acids long. Trimming left V 0 bases short and J 0 bases short, with 6 bases between. The CDR3 DNA reads as TGTGCCAGCAGCGTAGTCGGGGCAACTAATGAAAAACTGTTTTTT. It translates to CASSVVGATNEKLFF.

The rearrangement uses TRBV18 and TRBJ1-4; 8 bases align to TRBD1. Germline loops: CDR1 KGHSH, CDR2 LQKENI. V was pared by 2 bases and J by 5 bases, with 10 bases of the junction left unmatched. CDR3 length equals 17 residues. The CDR3: CASSPERGTGQNEKLFF. In DNA, the CDR3 is TGTGCCAGCTCACCAGAACGGGGGACAGGACAGAATGAAAAACTGTTTTTT.

This clone has just a few counts. The chain employs TRBV5-8 and TRBJ1-2, with 8 bases fitting TRBD1. CDR3 length: 13 residues. Germline trimming cut 0 bases from V and 8 bases from J; bases unmatched to any gene: 3. The germline gives CDR1 SGHTS, CDR2 YDEGEE. The CDR3 spells CASSLGTGIGYTF. The CDR3 bases are TGTGCCAGCAGCTTGGGGACAGGGATAGGCTACACCTTC.

This clone was detected only once. J is TRBJ2-7 and V is TRBV2; D uncertain. Trimming cost V 7 bases and J 2 bases, with 12 bases left between them. CDR1 is SNHLY and CDR2 is FYNNEI in the germline V gene. CDR3 length: 13 amino acids. CDR3 nucleotides: TGTGCCAGCAAATACTTGCTTACCTACGAGCAGTACTTC. Its protein is CASKYLLTYEQYF.

The rearrangement links TRBV5-6 to TRBJ1-2; a weak D match, TRBD1 (5 bases). V was cut by 1 base and J by 6 bases, with 16 bases left in between. Germline CDR1 and CDR2: SGHDT and YYEEEE. This CDR3 has 15 residues. CDR3 amino acids: CASSLTSQGRHGYTF. Here the CDR3 DNA reads TGTGCCAGCAGCTTGACTTCCCAGGGTAGGCATGGCTACACCTTC. The whole variable domain, filled in from reference TRBV5-6 and TRBJ1-2, reads DAGVTQSPTHLIKTRGQQVTLRCSPKSGHDTVSWYQQALGQGPQFIFQYYEEEERQRGNFPDRFSGHQFPNYSSELNVNALLLGDSALYLCASSLTSQGRHGYTFGSGTRLTVV.

The chain couples TRBV6-5 to TRBJ1-2, with TRBD1 identical over 10 bases. CDR1 is MNHEY and CDR2 is SVGAGI in the germline V gene. The CDR3 is 13 amino acids. Trimming cost V 6 bases and J 6 bases; bases outside gene matches: 4. CDR3 sequence (DNA): TGTGCCAGCAGCCGGGGACAGGGGAATGGCTACACCTTC. This encodes CASSRGQGNGYTF.

This clone was seen only a few times. J is TRBJ2-5 and V is TRBV4-1, with 8 bases identical to TRBD2. The V segment lost 1 base and the J segment 5 bases; nucleotides outside the gene matches: 9. Germline CDR1 is MGHRA and CDR2 is YSYEKL. The CDR3 extends over 16 amino acids. CDR3 sequence (DNA): TGCGCCAGCAGCCAAGGTCTCCGGCTAGCGGGCGAGACCCAGTACTTC. Protein: CASSQGLRLAGETQYF.

The chain carries TRBV19 and TRBJ2-2; D perhaps matches TRBD1 (6 bases). Germline V lookup: CDR1 LNHDA, CDR2 SQIVND (reference sequence). V dropped 2 bases and J dropped 5 bases, with 12 bases sitting between them. The CDR3 length is 15 residues. CDR3 coding DNA: TGTGCCAGTAGTATAACCCCAAGGGGGACCGGGGAGCTGTTTTTT. It is translated as CASSITPRGTGELFF.

The V and J genes are TRBV6-5 and TRBJ2-7; 10 bases are shared with TRBD2. The CDR3 extends over 16 amino acids. Germline CDR1 and CDR2: MNHEY and SVGAGI. The V segment lost 4 bases and the J segment 5 bases; nucleotides outside the gene matches: 11. CDR3 sequence: CASSSRRAGGSHEQYF. The CDR3 DNA reads TGTGCCAGCAGTTCCCGTCGAGCGGGGGGGTCCCACGAGCAGTACTTC.

This clone appeared a single time. The chain joins TRBV7-9 to TRBJ1-2, with TRBD1 as a possible D gene (5 bases). Germline V gene lookup returns CDR1 SEHNR and CDR2 FQNEAQ (reference sequence). V dropped 1 base and J dropped 4 bases, with 13 bases sitting between them. The CDR3 totals 15 residues. CDR3 coding DNA: TGTGCCAGCAGCTTAGTGTCAGGGAAATCCTATGGCTACACCTTC. Translating it yields CASSLVSGKSYGYTF.

V gene TRBV5-1 combines with J gene TRBJ2-7; perhaps TRBD1 as D (5 bases). The CDR3 totals 13 residues. CDR1 is SGHRS and CDR2 is YFSETQ in the germline V gene. Deletions cut 1 base from V and 2 bases from J, with 7 bases between. The DNA for the CDR3 is TGCGCCAGCAGCTTGAGACAGCCCTACGAGCAGTACTTC. Its protein is CASSLRQPYEQYF.

This chain uses TRBV13 with TRBJ1-2; D may be TRBD1 (5 bases). Per the germline V gene, CDR1 is PRHDT and CDR2 is FYEKMQ (reference sequence). V lost 5 bases and J 5 bases, leaving 15 bases between the germline ends. CDR3 length: 14 residues. The CDR3 coding sequence is TGTGCCAGCAGCCCGGGACGGACTACTTATGGCTACACCTTC. Translation: CASSPGRTTYGYTF.

This clone was counted a few times. The V gene is TRBV2, the J gene TRBJ1-3; D unclear. This CDR3 has 13 residues. Germline assignment: CDR1 SNHLY and CDR2 FYNNEI. V was shortened by 9 bases and J by 0 bases, with 9 bases between the two germline ends. The chain's CDR3 is CASQLSSGNTIYF. CDR3 DNA: TGTGCCAGTCAATTGTCCTCTGGAAACACCATATATTTT. Full variable domain (missing parts from reference TRBV2 and TRBJ1-3): EPEVTQTPSHQVTQMGQEVILRCVPISNHLYFYWYRQILGQKVEFLVSFYNNEISEKSEIFDDQFSVERPDGSNFTLKIRSTKLEDSAMYFCASQLSSGNTIYFGEGSWLTVV.

This clone was found once. V usage is TRBV2 and J usage is TRBJ1-6, with D perhaps TRBD1 (5 bases). Germline values: CDR1 SNHLY, CDR2 FYNNEI. Trimming cost V 6 bases and J 6 bases, with 15 bases left between them. This CDR3 spans 15 amino acids. Here the CDR3 DNA reads TGTGCCAGCAGGGAGACAGCTTTCCTTAATTCACCCCTCCACTTT. It encodes CASRETAFLNSPLHF.

V gene TRBV9 combines with J gene TRBJ1-2; D not resolved. Germline CDR1 SGDLS, CDR2 YYNGEE. V gave up 2 bases and J gave up 8 bases, with 16 bases separating them. The CDR3 totals 14 residues. The CDR3 region has the DNA TGTGCCAGCAGCGTCTCGGGATCGATTCAAGGCTACACCTTC. Amino acid sequence: CASSVSGSIQGYTF.

About this clone itself: Other DNA sequences from this sample encode an identical CDR3 as well. The rearrangement links TRBV5-1 to TRBJ1-1; D gene ambiguous. V was cut by 0 bases and J by 0 bases, with 6 bases left in between. Germline values: CDR1 SGHRS, CDR2 YFSETQ. The CDR3 has 14 residues. CDR3 DNA: TGCGCCAGCAGCTTGGACAGCCTGAACACTGAAGCTTTCTTT. Its protein is CASSLDSLNTEAFF.

This chain connects TRBV5-1 to TRBJ2-1; TRBD2 matches 11 bases. Germline CDR1 and CDR2: SGHRS and YFSETQ. The CDR3 sequence is 16 residues long. J gave up 6 bases and V 4 bases, and 9 bases lay outside the gene matches. CDR3 residues: CASSARLAGLFNEQFF. The CDR3 DNA reads TGCGCCAGCAGCGCCCGACTAGCGGGGCTTTTCAATGAGCAGTTCTTC.

This clone has just one count. The junction shows a germline mismatch at one end, possibly a read error. V gene TRBV5-1 combines with J gene TRBJ1-4, with a weak D call TRBD1 (5 bases). Per germline, CDR1 SGHRS and CDR2 YFSETQ. This CDR3 is built from 14 residues. This CDR3 reads CTSSSGRGNEKLFF. CDR3 DNA sequence: TGCACCAGCAGCTCGGGACGGGGGAATGAAAAACTGTTTTTT.

About this clone: A junction boundary mismatches the germline segment, possibly from a read error. The V gene is TRBV7-7, the J gene TRBJ2-2; TRBD1 aligns across 9 bases. The CDR3 loop spans 17 amino acids. The germline V gene has CDR1 SSHAT and CDR2 FNYEAQ (reference sequence). The CDR3 is CASSLVQGAGDTGELFF. The CDR3 DNA sequence: TGTGCTAGCAGCTTAGTACAGGGGGCAGGAGACACCGGGGAGCTGTTTTTT.